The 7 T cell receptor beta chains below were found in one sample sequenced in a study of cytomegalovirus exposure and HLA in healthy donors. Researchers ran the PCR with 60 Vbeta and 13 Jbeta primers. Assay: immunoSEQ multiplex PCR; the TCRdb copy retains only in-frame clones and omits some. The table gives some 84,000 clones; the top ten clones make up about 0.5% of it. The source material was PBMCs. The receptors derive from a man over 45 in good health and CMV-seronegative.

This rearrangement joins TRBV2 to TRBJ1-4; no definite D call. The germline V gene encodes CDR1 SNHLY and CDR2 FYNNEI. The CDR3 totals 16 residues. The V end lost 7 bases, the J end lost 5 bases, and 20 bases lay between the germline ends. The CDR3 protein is CASIRGSAQVNEKLFF. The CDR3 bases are TGTGCCAGCATAAGAGGGAGCGCCCAAGTAAATGAAAAACTGTTTTTT.

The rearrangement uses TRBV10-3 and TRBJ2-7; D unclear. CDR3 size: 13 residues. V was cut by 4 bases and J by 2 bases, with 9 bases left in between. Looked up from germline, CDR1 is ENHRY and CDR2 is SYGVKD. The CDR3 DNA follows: TGTGCCATCAGTGCCAGAATTACCTACGAGCAGTACTTC. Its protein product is CAISARITYEQYF.

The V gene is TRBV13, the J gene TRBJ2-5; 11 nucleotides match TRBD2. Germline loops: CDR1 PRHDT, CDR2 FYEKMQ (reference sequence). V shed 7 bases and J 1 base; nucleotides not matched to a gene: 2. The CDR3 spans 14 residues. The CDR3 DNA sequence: TGTGCCAGCACGACTAGCGGGGCCCAAGAGACCCAGTACTTC. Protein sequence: CASTTSGAQETQYF.

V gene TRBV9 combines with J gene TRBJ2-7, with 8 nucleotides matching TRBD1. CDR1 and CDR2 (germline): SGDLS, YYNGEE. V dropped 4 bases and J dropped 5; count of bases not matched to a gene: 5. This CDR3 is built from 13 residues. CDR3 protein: CASSTSTGDEQYF. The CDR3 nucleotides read TGTGCCAGCAGCACGTCGACAGGGGACGAGCAGTACTTC.

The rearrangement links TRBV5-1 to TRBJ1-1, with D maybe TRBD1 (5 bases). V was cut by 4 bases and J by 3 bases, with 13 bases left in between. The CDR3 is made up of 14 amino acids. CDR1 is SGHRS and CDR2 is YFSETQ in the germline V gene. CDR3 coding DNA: TGCGCCAGCAGCGATCAGGGAAAGGACACTGAAGCTTTCTTT. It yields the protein CASSDQGKDTEAFF.

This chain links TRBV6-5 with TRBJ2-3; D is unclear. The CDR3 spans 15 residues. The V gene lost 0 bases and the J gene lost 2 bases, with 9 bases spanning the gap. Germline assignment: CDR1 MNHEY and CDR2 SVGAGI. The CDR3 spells CASSYSAHPTDTQYF. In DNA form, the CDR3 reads TGTGCCAGCAGTTACTCGGCCCATCCCACAGATACGCAGTATTTT.

The CDR3 loop reads CASSYSGQSYNEQFF. CDR3 bases: TGTGCCAGCAGTTACTCGGGACAAAGCTACAATGAGCAGTTCTTC. V and J are TRBV6-5 and TRBJ2-1, with D tentatively TRBD1 (6 bases). V gave up 0 bases and J gave up 3 bases, with 9 bases separating them. Germline CDR1 reads MNHEY; CDR2 reads SVGAGI. The CDR3 extends over 15 amino acids.